Sequencing of this T cell receptor beta chain was carried out in a study of T cells in localized non-small cell lung cancer. Whole-study results and caveats: Adjacent lung exhibited a median of about 57 among the 100 most abundant tumor clones. Of the tissues analyzed, uninvolved adjacent lung showed maximal T cell clonality, greater than tumor.

This clone was seen only a few times. Its cognate antigen is unknown. Libraries were prepared by immunoSEQ multiplex PCR; TCRdb keeps only in-frame clonotypes and omits some of them. The sample holds thousands of clones, about a fifth seen once. The V end lost 5 bases, the J end lost 3 bases, and 19 bases lay between the germline ends. Germline loops: CDR1 MNHGY, CDR2 SAAAGT. The CDR3 contains 16 residues. The chain combines TRBV6-8 with TRBJ1-1, with a tentative D call TRBD1 (6 bases). The sample was lung tumor tissue, taken before any cancer treatment. The clonotype comes from a male donor older than 55 with stage II lung adenocarcinoma. This CDR3 is CASSPRTVSQDTEAFF. The CDR3 coding sequence is TGTGCCAGCAGTCCCCGGACAGTTTCTCAGGACACTGAAGCTTTCTTT.